What follows are 19 T cell receptor beta chains derived from one specimen sequenced in a study of response to subunit inactivated influenza vaccine. TCRdb analysed the RT-PCR reads with MiXCR anew, one entry per CDR3 protein. The data hold 550,000 to 800,000 distinct CDR3 sequences, with about a sixth observed a single time. The sample was PBMCs from blood, taken roughly 12 days after vaccination. These receptors were collected from a man aged 45-65 years who received an inactivated influenza vaccine.

Only a few counts were recorded for this clonotype. V is TRBV21-1 and J is TRBJ2-5; no check of the table's D call, TRBD1, against the DNA was made. TRBV21-1 is shown as a pseudogene. CDR3 length equals 14 residues. CDR3 sequence: CASSKGRDQETQYF. DNA of the CDR3: TGTGCCAGCAGCAAAGGCAGGGATCAAGAGACCCAGTACTTC.

The chain joins TRBV9 to TRBJ2-2, with a weak D call TRBD1 (5 bases). Trimming cost V 1 base and J 0 bases, with 10 bases left between them. This CDR3 region has 16 residues. Germline V gene sequence: CDR1 SGDLS, CDR2 YYNGEE. This CDR3 is CASSVQGYANTGELFF. Written as DNA, the CDR3 is TGTGCCAGCAGCGTACAGGGATATGCGAACACCGGGGAGCTGTTTTTT.

Only a few counts were recorded for this clonotype. V is TRBV4-2 and J is TRBJ2-5, with D perhaps matching TRBD1 (5 bases). The ends were cut back, 0 bases at V and 7 bases at J, with 12 bases in the middle. Germline CDR1 is LGHNA and CDR2 is YNFKEQ. The CDR3 spans 14 residues. In DNA, the CDR3 is TGTGCCAGCAGCCAAGATAGGCCAGGGATGACCCAGTACTTC. As protein: CASSQDRPGMTQYF.

This clonotype was seen only a few times. This chain joins TRBV7-2 and TRBJ2-1, with D perhaps TRBD2 (6 bases). The V and J ends lost 6 bases and 5 bases respectively, with 11 bases between them. Germline values: CDR1 SGHTA, CDR2 FQGNSA. CDR3 size: 13 residues. CDR3 in amino acids: CASRGGADNEQFF. The CDR3 coding sequence is TGTGCCAGCAGGGGGGGAGCGGACAATGAGCAGTTCTTC.

V gene TRBV3-1 combines with J gene TRBJ2-1; no clear D gene. Germline V gene lookup returns CDR1 LGHDT and CDR2 YNNKEL (reference sequence). Trimming removed 2 bases from V and 5 bases from J, with 4 bases in between. The CDR3 is 12 residues long. CDR3 sequence: CASSQKDNEQFF. In DNA, the CDR3 is TGTGCCAGCAGCCAAAAAGACAATGAGCAGTTCTTC.

A few counts support this clonotype. This CDR3 reads CASSPPMYTDTQYF. CDR3 nucleotide sequence: TGTGCCAGCTCACCCCCCATGTATACAGATACGCAGTATTTT. The rearrangement links TRBV18 to TRBJ2-3; D gene unclear. Germline values: CDR1 KGHSH, CDR2 LQKENI. The V end was cut by 3 bases, the J end by 3 bases, with 10 bases between. CDR3 length equals 14 residues.

This clonotype was observed a few times. V gene TRBV4-3 combines with J gene TRBJ1-5; no definite D call. The CDR3 runs to 13 residues. Trimming left V 4 bases short and J 5 bases short, with 9 bases between. Looked up from germline, CDR1 is LGHNA and CDR2 is YSLEER. In nucleotides, the CDR3 is TGCGCCAGCAGCCCGCCTCGCCATCAGCCCCAGCATTTT. This translates into CASSPPRHQPQHF.

This clonotype was observed a few times. V and J are TRBV14 and TRBJ2-7, with 8 bases that match TRBD1. V was pared by 1 base and J by 6 bases, with 2 bases of the junction left unmatched. The CDR3 runs to 13 residues. The germline CDR1 and CDR2 sequences are SGHDN and FVKESK. CDR3 protein: CASSQVQGGEQYF. The CDR3 region has the DNA TGTGCCAGCAGCCAAGTACAGGGGGGCGAGCAGTACTTC.

This clonotype appeared many times. This chain links TRBV12-3 or TRBV12-4 with TRBJ2-7, with 8 bases aligning to TRBD1. CDR3 length: 12 amino acids. V lost 5 bases and J lost 4; bases outside the gene matches: 1. CDR3 sequence: CASSTGGYEQYF. The CDR3 nucleotides read TGTGCCAGCAGTACAGGGGGTTACGAGCAGTACTTC.

At least ten counts were recorded for this clonotype. The chain couples TRBV12-3 or TRBV12-4 to TRBJ2-1; TRBD2 aligns across 7 bases. The CDR3 loop spans 16 amino acids. The V and J ends lost 5 bases and 0 bases, in that order; junction bases with no gene match: 7. In nucleotides, the CDR3 is TGTGCCAGCAGTCCATTGGGCGGGAGCTCCTACAATGAGCAGTTCTTC. Protein product: CASSPLGGSSYNEQFF.

The CDR3 is CASSPPGHLTDTQYF. The DNA for the CDR3 is TGTGCCAGCAGCCCACCGGGACACCTCACAGATACGCAGTATTTT. The chain uses TRBV6-1 and TRBJ2-3; tentative D call: TRBD1 (6 bases). The V and J ends lost 6 bases and 2 bases respectively, with 15 bases between them. The CDR3 has 15 amino acids. CDR1 and CDR2 from the germline V gene are MNHNS and SASEGT.

This clonotype was observed at least ten times. This sequence joins TRBV27 and TRBJ2-2; D gene unclear. Germline CDR1 reads MNHEY; CDR2 reads SMNVEV (reference sequence). The CDR3 covers 12 residues. V shed 7 bases and J shed 8 bases, with 11 bases lying between them. The CDR3 reads CASMGGMGELFF. The CDR3, as DNA: TGTGCCAGCATGGGCGGAATGGGGGAGCTGTTTTTT.

The J gene is TRBJ1-3, the V gene TRBV3-1; unclear D gene. The germline V gene encodes CDR1 LGHDT and CDR2 YNNKEL (reference sequence). The V end was cut by 2 bases, the J end by 2 bases, with 13 bases between. This CDR3 is built from 16 residues. The CDR3 region has the DNA TGTGCCAGCAGCCAACGGACTGCCTCTACTGGAAACACCATATATTTT. It codes for CASSQRTASTGNTIYF.

This clonotype was seen only a few times. V usage is TRBV29-1 and J usage is TRBJ2-7; TRBD2 matches 8 bases. In germline, CDR1 is SQVTM, CDR2 ANQGSEA. J gave up 2 bases and V 4 bases, and 4 bases lay outside the gene matches. The CDR3 contains 13 residues. The CDR3 spells CSVGPGGPYEQYF. The CDR3 DNA follows: TGCAGCGTTGGCCCGGGAGGGCCCTACGAGCAGTACTTC.

This clonotype was observed a handful of times. The rearrangement joins TRBV7-9 to TRBJ2-1; D is possibly TRBD1 (6 bases). CDR1 and CDR2 from the germline V gene are SEHNR and FQNEAQ (reference sequence). The CDR3 is 15 residues long. Trimming cost V 4 bases and J 2 bases, with 12 bases left between them. CDR3 sequence: CASSSEDRPYNEQFF. CDR3 DNA: TGTGCCAGCAGCTCCGAAGACAGGCCCTACAATGAGCAGTTCTTC.

V is TRBV20-1 and J is TRBJ2-1; D is perhaps TRBD1 or TRBD2 (6 bases each). The V gene's germline CDR1 is DFQATT and CDR2 SNEGSKA (reference sequence). The CDR3 has 15 residues. Between the trimmed V and J ends, which lost 2 bases and 2 bases, there was a span of 13 bases. CDR3 region: CSARRSGAAYNEQFF. The CDR3 nucleotides read TGCAGTGCTAGACGCTCGGGGGCGGCCTACAATGAGCAGTTCTTC.

This chain links TRBV5-1 with TRBJ1-1, with TRBD1 matching 7 bases. Germline lookup yields CDR1 SGHRS and CDR2 YFSETQ. Trimming at V came to 4 bases and at J to 1 base, leaving 7 bases not matched to a gene. This CDR3 comprises 15 residues. The CDR3 protein is CASSVTGAENTEAFF. The CDR3 DNA reads as TGCGCCAGCAGCGTCACAGGGGCTGAGAACACTGAAGCTTTCTTT.

In its sample, this clonotype was seen many times. V gene TRBV12-3 or TRBV12-4 combines with J gene TRBJ2-5; tentative D call: TRBD1 (6 bases). The CDR3 is made up of 14 amino acids. The germline V and J ends were trimmed by 8 bases and 8 bases, with 21 bases remaining between them. Here the CDR3 reads CASLRRDRPGTQYF. CDR3 bases: TGTGCCAGCCTACGACGCGACAGGCCCGGCACCCAGTACTTC.

This clonotype occurred a few times. The chain has TRBV7-2 and TRBJ2-7; D might be TRBD1 (5 bases). The CDR3 runs 14 residues. V lost 5 bases and J lost 4, with 15 bases in between. Germline CDR1 reads SGHTA; CDR2 reads FQGNSA. The CDR3 sequence is CASSPEFRVYEQYF. The CDR3 DNA is TGTGCCAGCAGCCCGGAGTTCAGGGTTTACGAGCAGTACTTC.